The present T cell receptor (beta chain) was sequenced within a study of graft-versus-host responses after intestinal transplantation. About the study: The recipients all started with anti-thymocyte globulin induction and then took tacrolimus and steroids for about 3 years.

Method: immunoSEQ multiplex PCR; TCRdb's copy keeps in-frame clones and lacks some. The sample lists about 85,000 clones, 75% to 95% occurring once. Details on this clone: The antigen is undetermined.

This sequence originates from a human donor who was the organ donor for an intestinal transplant. Sequenced here: unstimulated CD8+ T cells sorted from spleen or lymph node cells, sampled before transplant.

The CDR3 DNA reads as TGTGCCAGCAGCTTAACGGGGGGACTCTCGGTCTCGGTAGATACGCAGTATTTT. It yields the protein CASSLTGGLSVSVDTQYF. The V and J genes are TRBV13 and TRBJ2-3; 7 positions agree with TRBD2. V lost 2 bases to trimming and J lost 5 bases; unmatched junction nucleotides: 16. The CDR3 has 18 residues. Germline V CDR1 and CDR2: PRHDT, FYEKMQ (reference sequence).